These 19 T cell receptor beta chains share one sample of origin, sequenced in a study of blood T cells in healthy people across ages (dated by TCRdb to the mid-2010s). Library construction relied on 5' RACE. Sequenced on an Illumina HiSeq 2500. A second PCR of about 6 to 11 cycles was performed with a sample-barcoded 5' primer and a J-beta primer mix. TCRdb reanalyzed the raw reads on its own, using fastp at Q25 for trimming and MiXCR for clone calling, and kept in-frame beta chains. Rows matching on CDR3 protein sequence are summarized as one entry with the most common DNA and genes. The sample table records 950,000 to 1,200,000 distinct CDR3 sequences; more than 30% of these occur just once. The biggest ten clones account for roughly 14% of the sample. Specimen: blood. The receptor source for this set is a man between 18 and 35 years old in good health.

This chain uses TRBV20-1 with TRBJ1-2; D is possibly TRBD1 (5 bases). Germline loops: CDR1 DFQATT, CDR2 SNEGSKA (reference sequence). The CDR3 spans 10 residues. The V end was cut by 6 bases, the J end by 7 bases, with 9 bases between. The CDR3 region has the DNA TGCAGTGCCCCGGGGGTTGGCTACACCTTC. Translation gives CSAPGVGYTF.

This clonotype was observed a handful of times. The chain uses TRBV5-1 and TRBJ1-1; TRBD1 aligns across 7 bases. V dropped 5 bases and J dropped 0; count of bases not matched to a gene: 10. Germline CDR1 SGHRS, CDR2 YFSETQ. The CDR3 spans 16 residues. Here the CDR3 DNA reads TGCGCCAGCAGGGTTACTCCGGGACAGATGAACACTGAAGCTTTCTTT. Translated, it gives CASRVTPGQMNTEAFF.

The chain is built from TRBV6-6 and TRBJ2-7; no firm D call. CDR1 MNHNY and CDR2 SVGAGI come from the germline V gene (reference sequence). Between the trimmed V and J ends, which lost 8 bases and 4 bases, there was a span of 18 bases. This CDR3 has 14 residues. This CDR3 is CASCAMGQPYEQYF. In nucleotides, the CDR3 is TGTGCCAGCTGTGCCATGGGTCAGCCATACGAGCAGTACTTC.

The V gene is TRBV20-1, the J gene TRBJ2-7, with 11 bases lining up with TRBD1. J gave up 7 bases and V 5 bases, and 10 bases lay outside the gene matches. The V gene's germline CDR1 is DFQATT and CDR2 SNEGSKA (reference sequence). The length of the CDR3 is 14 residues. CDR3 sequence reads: CSAVRTGGVNEQYF. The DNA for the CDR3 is TGCAGTGCTGTTCGGACAGGGGGCGTTAATGAGCAGTACTTC.

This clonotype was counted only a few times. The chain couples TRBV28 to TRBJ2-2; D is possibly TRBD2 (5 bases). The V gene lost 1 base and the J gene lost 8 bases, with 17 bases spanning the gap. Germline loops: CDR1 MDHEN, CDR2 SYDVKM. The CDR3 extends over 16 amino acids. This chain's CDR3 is CASSLLESSGFGELFF. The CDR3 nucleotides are TGTGCCAGCAGTTTATTGGAATCGTCGGGGTTTGGGGAGCTGTTTTTT.

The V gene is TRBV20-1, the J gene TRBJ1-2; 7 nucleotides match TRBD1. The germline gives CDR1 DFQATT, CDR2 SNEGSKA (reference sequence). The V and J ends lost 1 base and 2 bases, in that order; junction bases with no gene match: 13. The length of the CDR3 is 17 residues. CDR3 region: CSARGSRDPGGNYGYTF. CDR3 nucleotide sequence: TGCAGTGCTAGAGGCTCCCGGGACCCAGGGGGGAACTATGGCTACACCTTC.

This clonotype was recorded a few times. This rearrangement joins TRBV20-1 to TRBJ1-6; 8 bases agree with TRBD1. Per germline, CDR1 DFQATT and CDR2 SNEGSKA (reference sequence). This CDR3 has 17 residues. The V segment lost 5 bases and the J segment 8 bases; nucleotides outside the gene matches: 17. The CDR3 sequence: CSALPGQAPQSYSPLHF. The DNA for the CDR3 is TGCAGTGCTTTACCGGGACAGGCACCCCAGTCATATTCACCCCTCCACTTT.

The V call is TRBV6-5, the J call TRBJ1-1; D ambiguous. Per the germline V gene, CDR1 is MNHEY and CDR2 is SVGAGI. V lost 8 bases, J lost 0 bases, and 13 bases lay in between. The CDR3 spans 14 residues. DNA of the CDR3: TGTGCCAGCCGGGAAAACGGCTTGAACACTGAAGCTTTCTTT. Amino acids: CASRENGLNTEAFF.

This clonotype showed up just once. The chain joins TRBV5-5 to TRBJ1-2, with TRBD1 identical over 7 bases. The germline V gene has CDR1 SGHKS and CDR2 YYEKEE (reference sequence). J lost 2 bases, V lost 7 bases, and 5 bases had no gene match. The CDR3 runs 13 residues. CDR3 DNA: TGTGCCAGCGGAGACAGGGTCAACTATGGCTACACCTTC. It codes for CASGDRVNYGYTF. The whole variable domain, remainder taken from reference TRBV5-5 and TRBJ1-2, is DAGVTQSPTHLIKTRGQQVTLRCSPISGHKSVSWYQQVLGQGPQFIFQYYEKEERGRGNFPDRFSARQFPNYSSELNVNALLLGDSALYLCASGDRVNYGYTFGSGTRLTVV.

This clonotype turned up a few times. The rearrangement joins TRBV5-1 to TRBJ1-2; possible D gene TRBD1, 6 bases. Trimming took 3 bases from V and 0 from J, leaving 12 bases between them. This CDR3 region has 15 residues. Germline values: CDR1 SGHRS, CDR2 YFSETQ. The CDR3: CASSWTGATNYGYTF. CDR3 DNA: TGCGCCAGCAGCTGGACGGGGGCCACTAACTATGGCTACACCTTC. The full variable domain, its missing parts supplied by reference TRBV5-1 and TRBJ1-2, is KAGVTQTPRYLIKTRGQQVTLSCSPISGHRSVSWYQQTPGQGLQFLFEYFSETQRNKGNFPGRFSGRQFSNSRSEMNVSTLELGDSALYLCASSWTGATNYGYTFGSGTRLTVV.

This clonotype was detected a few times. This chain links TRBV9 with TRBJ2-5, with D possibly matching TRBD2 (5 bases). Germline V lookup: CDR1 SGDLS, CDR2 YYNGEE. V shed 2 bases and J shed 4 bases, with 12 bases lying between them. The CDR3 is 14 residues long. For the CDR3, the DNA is TGTGCCAGCAGCGTGCAAGTAGCGCCAGAGACCCAGTACTTC. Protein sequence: CASSVQVAPETQYF.

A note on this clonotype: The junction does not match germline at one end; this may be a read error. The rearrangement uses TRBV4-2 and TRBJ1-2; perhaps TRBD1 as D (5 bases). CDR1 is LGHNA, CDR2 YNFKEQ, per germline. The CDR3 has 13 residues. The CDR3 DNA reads TGTACCAGCAGCCAAGGGGTAGGCTATGGCTACACCTTC. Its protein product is CTSSQGVGYGYTF.

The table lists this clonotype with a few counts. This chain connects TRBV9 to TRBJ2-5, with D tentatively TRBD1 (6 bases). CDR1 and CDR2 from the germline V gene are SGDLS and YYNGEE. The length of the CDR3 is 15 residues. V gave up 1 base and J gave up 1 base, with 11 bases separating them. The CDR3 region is CASSVQGTLQETQYF. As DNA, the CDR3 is TGTGCCAGCAGCGTACAGGGGACCCTCCAAGAGACCCAGTACTTC.

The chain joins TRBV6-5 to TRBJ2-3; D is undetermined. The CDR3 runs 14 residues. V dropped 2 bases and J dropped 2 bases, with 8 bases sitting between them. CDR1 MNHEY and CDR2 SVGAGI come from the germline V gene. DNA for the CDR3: TGTGCCAGCAGTTACGAGGACCCCACAGATACGCAGTATTTT. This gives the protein CASSYEDPTDTQYF.

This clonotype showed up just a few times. This chain's CDR3 is CAWSVNSREAFF. The CDR3 region has the DNA TGTGCCTGGAGTGTGAACAGTCGTGAAGCTTTCTTT. This chain joins TRBV30 and TRBJ1-1; D is unresolved. The CDR3 is made up of 12 amino acids. CDR1 and CDR2 (germline): GTSNPN, SVGIG (reference sequence). Deletions cut 0 bases from V and 7 bases from J, with 9 bases between.

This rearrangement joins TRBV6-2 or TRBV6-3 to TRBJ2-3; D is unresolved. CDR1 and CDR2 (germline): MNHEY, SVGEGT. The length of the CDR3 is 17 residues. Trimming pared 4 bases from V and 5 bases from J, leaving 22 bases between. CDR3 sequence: CASSFLTLTRVEDTQYF. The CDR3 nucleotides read TGTGCCAGCAGTTTCCTAACCCTAACTCGGGTGGAAGATACGCAGTATTTT.

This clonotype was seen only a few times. The DNA for the CDR3 is TGCAGCGTTGAAGTGGGGGCTGAAGCTTTCTTT. Translated: CSVEVGAEAFF. J is TRBJ1-1 and V is TRBV29-1; tentatively, D is TRBD1 (5 bases). The CDR3 covers 11 residues. V dropped 1 base and J dropped 6 bases, with 6 bases sitting between them. Germline V gene sequence: CDR1 SQVTM, CDR2 ANQGSEA.

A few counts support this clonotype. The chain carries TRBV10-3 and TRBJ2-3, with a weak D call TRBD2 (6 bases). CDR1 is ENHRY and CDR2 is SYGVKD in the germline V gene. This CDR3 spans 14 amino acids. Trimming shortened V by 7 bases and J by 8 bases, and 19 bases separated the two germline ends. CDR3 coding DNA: TGTGCCATCATGCGGGACCCTCAAACGGGTACGCAGTATTTT. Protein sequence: CAIMRDPQTGTQYF.

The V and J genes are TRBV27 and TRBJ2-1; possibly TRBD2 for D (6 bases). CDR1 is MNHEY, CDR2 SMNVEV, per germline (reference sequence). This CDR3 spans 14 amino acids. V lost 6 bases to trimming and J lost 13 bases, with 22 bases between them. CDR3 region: CASSHSGRQETQFF. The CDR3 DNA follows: TGTGCCAGCAGCCATAGCGGTCGTCAAGAGACCCAGTTCTTC.